What follows describes a single T cell receptor beta chain. The target antigen is unknown. The sample originates from a study of T-cell memory formation after mild COVID-19. Study-wide points: The pre-infection memory compartment contained some responding clones, suggesting cross-reactive memory joined. CD4+ contracting clones lay mainly in CM and EM, CD8+ ones in EMRA. CD4+ bias marked clones expanding day 15 to 37, unlike balanced contracting clones.

Constant-segment primers and 5'RACE yielded cDNA libraries for TCR alpha and TCR beta, each carrying sample barcodes and UMIs. MiXCR, run by TCRdb on the 5' RACE reads, gives a single entry per CDR3 protein. Of around 60,000 distinct CDR3 sequences in the sample, 9% to 9.5% were seen once. The sequencing sample was made of PBMCs or a T cell subset sorted from them (not recorded which). This receptor was obtained from a man in his late teens or twenties who had mild COVID-19 (a few samples of this study predate the infection). Cell type and time point are not known.

The DNA for the CDR3 is TGTGCCAGCAGTTACCTGGGACCCACCTTCACTGAAGCTTTCTTT. It translates to CASSYLGPTFTEAFF. This chain uses TRBV6-5 with TRBJ1-1; a possible D gene is TRBD1 (5 bases). This CDR3 is built from 15 residues. Germline lookup yields CDR1 MNHEY and CDR2 SVGAGI. The V and J ends lost 2 bases and 4 bases respectively, with 14 bases between them.